This T cell receptor beta chain originates from a study of shared clonotypes between healthy human individuals. Method: immunoSEQ multiplex PCR; TCRdb's copy keeps in-frame clones and lacks some. The sample carries about 1,500,000 clones, 96% recorded once. The sequenced material came from naive CD4+ T cells sorted from blood. The subset denotes: CD45RA+ positively selected. The clonotype was recovered from a man aged 30 to 45 in good health.

CDR3 bases: TGTGCCAGCAATCCCCCTTCCGGGAGCCAAGAGACCCAGTACTTC. It is translated as CASNPPSGSQETQYF. The rearrangement joins TRBV2 to TRBJ2-5; D possibly corresponds to TRBD2 (6 bases). This CDR3 has 15 residues. Between the trimmed V and J ends, which lost 7 bases and 1 base, there was a span of 16 bases. Germline CDR1 reads SNHLY; CDR2 reads FYNNEI. The full variable domain, rest sourced from reference TRBV2 and TRBJ2-5, is EPEVTQTPSHQVTQMGQEVILRCVPISNHLYFYWYRQILGQKVEFLVSFYNNEISEKSEIFDDQFSVERPDGSNFTLKIRSTKLEDSAMYFCASNPPSGSQETQYFGPGTRLLVL.